What follows describes a single TCR beta chain. The data stem from a study of T cell responses to AZD1222 COVID-19 vaccine. Some clones are missing from TCRdb's copy, which holds only in-frame ones; the method was immunoSEQ multiplex PCR. The sample comprises about 130,000 clones, approximately 85% of which are singletons, and 7.5% to 8% rests with the top ten. Germline CDR1 is LGHDT and CDR2 is YNNKEL (reference sequence). The germline V and J ends were trimmed by 4 bases and 1 base, with 11 bases remaining between them. The CDR3 totals 15 residues. The chain recombines TRBV3-1 (or the pseudogene TRBV3-2) with TRBJ1-3; tentatively, D is TRBD1 (5 bases). This TCR derives from an adult in good health. This material consisted of peripheral blood, taken on day 0 of AZD1222 vaccination. As DNA, the CDR3 is TGTGCCAGCAGCCGATCAGGGTCTTCTGGAAACACCATATATTTT. Its protein product is CASSRSGSSGNTIYF.